One sample yielded the 29 T cell receptor beta chains listed below, sequenced in a study of T cells in Graves' hyperthyroidism and ophthalmopathy. RNA transcripts were the template for amplifying TCR beta CDR3 regions. The HTBI primer set drove a first-round RT-PCR of the TCR CDR3. TCRdb used MiXCR to reprocess the multiplex PCR reads, holding one entry per CDR3 protein. In the table there are about 290,000 distinct CDR3 sequences, roughly 20% of which are singletons. Sequencing was done on a sample of blood. These receptors all come from a middle-aged man with Graves' ophthalmopathy.

There are a few counts of this clonotype. V usage is TRBV6-1 and J usage is TRBJ2-2; tentatively, D is TRBD1 or TRBD2 (5 bases each). CDR1 and CDR2 from the germline V gene are MNHNS and SASEGT. CDR3 length: 16 amino acids. Trimming took off 2 bases at V and 2 bases at J, with 12 bases between the two ends. The CDR3 protein is CASSEWRQGNTGELFF. In DNA form, the CDR3 reads TGTGCCAGCAGTGAATGGAGGCAGGGAAACACCGGGGAGCTGTTTTTT.

This clonotype has at least ten counts. This chain uses TRBV28 with TRBJ2-3; D perhaps matches TRBD2 (6 bases). V lost 4 bases and J 0 bases, leaving 14 bases between the germline ends. Germline CDR1 MDHEN, CDR2 SYDVKM. The CDR3 consists of 16 residues. CDR3 nucleotides: TGTGCCAGCAGTTCCCTAGTGGCGGGGAGCACAGATACGCAGTATTTT. Translating it yields CASSSLVAGSTDTQYF.

This clonotype was recorded a few times. The J gene is TRBJ2-2, the V gene TRBV12-3 or TRBV12-4; 7 bases fit TRBD2. V trimming: 6 bases; J trimming: 7 bases; junction bases outside the gene matches: 2. CDR3 length equals 12 residues. CDR3 DNA sequence: TGTGCCAGCAGGGGGGGGATCGGGGAGCTGTTTTTT. This gives the protein CASRGGIGELFF.

This clonotype has a count of ten or more. The gene calls are TRBV20-1 and TRBJ2-3, with D possibly matching TRBD2 (5 bases). Germline V gene sequence: CDR1 DFQATT, CDR2 SNEGSKA (reference sequence). The CDR3 loop spans 16 amino acids. V lost 5 bases and J lost 0, with 18 bases in between. The CDR3 loop is CSAGILGGPSTDTQYF. The CDR3 DNA follows: TGCAGTGCTGGCATACTAGGAGGTCCAAGCACAGATACGCAGTATTTT.

The chain joins TRBV28 to TRBJ1-5; D not resolved. V dropped 7 bases and J dropped 0 bases, with 10 bases sitting between them. CDR1 and CDR2 (germline): MDHEN, SYDVKM. CDR3 length: 14 amino acids. The CDR3 DNA sequence: TGTGCCAGCAAGATGCAATATAGCAATCAGCCCCAGCATTTT. Encoded protein: CASKMQYSNQPQHF.

J is TRBJ1-1 and V is TRBV7-9; D gene ambiguous. The V gene lost 4 bases and the J gene lost 0 bases, with 9 bases spanning the gap. Germline-derived CDR1 and CDR2 are SEHNR and FQNEAQ (reference sequence). This CDR3 is built from 14 residues. DNA of the CDR3: TGTGCCAGCAGCTACAGCGGAATGAACACTGAAGCTTTCTTT. This encodes CASSYSGMNTEAFF.

This clonotype occurred many times. The chain joins TRBV28 to TRBJ2-5; TRBD2 is a possible D gene (5 bases). This CDR3 contains 15 residues. V lost 4 bases and J lost 0, with 12 bases in between. The germline V gene has CDR1 MDHEN and CDR2 SYDVKM. The CDR3 spells CASSSLRVHQETQYF. In DNA, the CDR3 is TGTGCCAGCAGTTCTTTGCGGGTACACCAAGAGACCCAGTACTTC.

Many counts were recorded for this clonotype. A read error may produce the germline difference seen at one junction end. The chain recombines TRBV5-1 with TRBJ1-5; D not certain. CDR1 and CDR2 from the germline V gene are SGHRS and YFSETQ. CDR3 length: 14 amino acids. CDR3 in amino acids: CASSLEGGNQPQHF. The DNA of the CDR3 is TGTGCCAGCAGCTTAGAAGGCGGCAATCAGCCCCAGCATTTT.

In its sample, this clonotype was seen a few times. The chain combines TRBV14 with TRBJ2-7; D possibly corresponds to TRBD1 (5 bases). Germline CDR1 is SGHDN and CDR2 is FVKESK. V lost 3 bases to trimming and J lost 9 bases, with 12 bases between them. This CDR3 has 12 residues. CDR3 sequence (DNA): TGTGCCAGCAGCCAGCCAGGGCGGTCGCAGTACTTC. Protein: CASSQPGRSQYF.

This clonotype was recorded many times. The chain recombines TRBV18 with TRBJ2-1; D is undetermined. V was cut by 3 bases and J by 10 bases, with 10 bases left in between. The germline gives CDR1 KGHSH, CDR2 LQKENI. This CDR3 has 12 amino acids. CDR3 protein: CASSPDSVEQFF. Here the CDR3 DNA reads TGTGCCAGCTCACCGGATTCGGTGGAGCAGTTCTTC. Using reference TRBV18 and TRBJ2-1 for the parts outside the CDR3, the full variable domain is NAGVMQNPRHLVRRRGQEARLRCSPMKGHSHVYWYRQLPEEGLKFMVYLQKENIIDESGMPKERFSAEFPKEGPSILRIQQVVRGDSAAYFCASSPDSVEQFFGPGTRLTVL.

This clonotype was counted ten times or more. The chain employs TRBV7-3 and TRBJ2-1; TRBD2 matches at 11 bases. This CDR3 is built from 14 residues. Germline assignment: CDR1 SGHTA and CDR2 FQGTGA. J was trimmed by 7 bases and V by 8 bases; bases with no gene match: 7. This chain's CDR3 is CASSPSGRMNEQFF. The CDR3 DNA follows: TGTGCCAGCTCCCCTAGCGGGAGGATGAATGAGCAGTTCTTC.

A remark on this clonotype: The conserved phenylalanine or tryptophan is not found at the CDR3 terminus, so this likely reflects a read error. The rearrangement uses TRBV2 and TRBJ1-5, with a tentative D call TRBD1 (6 bases). Germline V gene sequence: CDR1 SNHLY, CDR2 FYNNEI. CDR3 length: 15 residues. Trimming pared 3 bases from V and 5 bases from J, leaving 14 bases between. Written as DNA, the CDR3 is TGTGCCAGCAGTGAGTGGACAGACACTGATCAGCCCCAGCATTCT. Amino acids: CASSEWTDTDQPQHS.

This clonotype was observed at least ten times. This rearrangement joins TRBV7-6 to TRBJ2-2; TRBD1 aligns across 10 bases. V was pared by 5 bases and J by 7 bases, with 13 bases of the junction left unmatched. CDR1 is SGHVS, CDR2 FNYEAQ, per germline. CDR3 length: 17 residues. The CDR3 bases are TGTGCCAGCAGCCCGACGGGACAGGGGATTGTCGGCGGGGAGCTGTTTTTT. Translated: CASSPTGQGIVGGELFF.

This clonotype was detected many times. This rearrangement joins TRBV28 to TRBJ2-1, with 8 bases aligning to TRBD2. V gave up 5 bases and J gave up 4 bases; unmatched junction bases: 10. Germline assignment: CDR1 MDHEN and CDR2 SYDVKM. The CDR3 consists of 16 residues. The CDR3, as DNA: TGTGCCAGCAGTCCTCCAGCGGGAGCTTTTTACAATGAGCAGTTCTTC. The encoded protein is CASSPPAGAFYNEQFF.

The genes are TRBV28 and TRBJ2-7, with 8 bases lining up with TRBD2. The CDR3 is made up of 14 amino acids. V gave up 3 bases and J gave up 5 bases; unmatched junction bases: 6. The germline gives CDR1 MDHEN, CDR2 SYDVKM. The CDR3 bases are TGTGCCAGCAGTTTGCCCGGGACTAGGGACGAGCAGTACTTC. Amino acids: CASSLPGTRDEQYF.

This clonotype was counted at least ten times. The chain recombines TRBV5-1 with TRBJ2-1, with TRBD2 matching over 8 bases. CDR3 length: 17 residues. The V and J ends lost 0 bases and 10 bases, in that order; junction bases with no gene match: 15. Germline lookup yields CDR1 SGHRS and CDR2 YFSETQ. In nucleotides, the CDR3 is TGCGCCAGCAGCTTGGAAGAAGGCGGGAGGTCCTCTGGGGAGCAGTTCTTC. This codes for CASSLEEGGRSSGEQFF. The full variable domain, its missing parts supplied by reference TRBV5-1 and TRBJ2-1, is KAGVTQTPRYLIKTRGQQVTLSCSPISGHRSVSWYQQTPGQGLQFLFEYFSETQRNKGNFPGRFSGRQFSNSRSEMNVSTLELGDSALYLCASSLEEGGRSSGEQFFGPGTRLTVL.

This clonotype was seen a few times. The rearrangement links TRBV30 to TRBJ2-1, with TRBD1 matching over 10 bases. V was pared by 5 bases and J by 5 bases, with 9 bases of the junction left unmatched. CDR3 size: 15 residues. CDR1 is GTSNPN, CDR2 SVGIG, per germline (reference sequence). CDR3 bases: TGTGCCTGGGGGTGGGACAGGGGACGGAACAATGAGCAGTTCTTC. Its translation: CAWGWDRGRNNEQFF.

V and J are TRBV4-1 and TRBJ1-4; the D gene is possibly TRBD1 (5 bases). The CDR3 loop spans 15 amino acids. Trimming removed 6 bases at V and 4 bases at J, with 15 bases between. Germline CDR1 and CDR2: MGHRA and YSYEKL. CDR3 nucleotide sequence: TGCGCCAGCAGTCTGTCTGAGGGGAGTAATGAAAAACTGTTTTTT. Translated, it gives CASSLSEGSNEKLFF.

There are many counts of this clonotype. This chain uses TRBV12-3 or TRBV12-4 with TRBJ2-3; weak D call: TRBD2 (5 bases). This CDR3 comprises 16 residues. Trimming took off 7 bases at V and 1 base at J, with 18 bases between the two ends. CDR3 sequence reads: CASKTQLLSGTDTQYF. CDR3 DNA sequence: TGTGCCAGCAAGACCCAGCTTCTTAGCGGCACAGATACGCAGTATTTT.

This clonotype appeared many times. The chain employs TRBV27 and TRBJ2-1, with 10 bases identical to TRBD2. Trimming at V came to 6 bases and at J to 3 bases, leaving 5 bases not matched to a gene. CDR1 is MNHEY, CDR2 SMNVEV, per germline (reference sequence). This CDR3 comprises 15 residues. CDR3 coding DNA: TGTGCCAGCAGCCGAGGACTAGCGGACTACAATGAGCAGTTCTTC. The encoded protein is CASSRGLADYNEQFF.

This clonotype was observed many times. The CDR3 region is CASTKSMGGPDTQYF. The CDR3 DNA follows: TGTGCCAGCACCAAAAGTATGGGAGGCCCAGATACGCAGTATTTT. The V gene is TRBV2, the J gene TRBJ2-3; D perhaps matches TRBD2 (6 bases). Trimming took 7 bases from V and 4 from J, leaving 18 bases between them. Germline loops: CDR1 SNHLY, CDR2 FYNNEI. This CDR3 is built from 15 residues.

The chain combines TRBV27 with TRBJ1-1, with 7 bases identical to TRBD1. The germline V gene encodes CDR1 MNHEY and CDR2 SMNVEV (reference sequence). Trimming cost V 11 bases and J 4 bases; bases outside gene matches: 16. The CDR3 is 15 residues long. The CDR3 DNA is TGTGCCGCGGGAAGGGGGACAGTAAGTGGCACTGAAGCTTTCTTT. As protein: CAAGRGTVSGTEAFF.

The J gene is TRBJ2-2, the V gene TRBV20-1, with TRBD2 identical over 10 bases. Germline V lookup: CDR1 DFQATT, CDR2 SNEGSKA (reference sequence). The CDR3 is made up of 16 amino acids. Germline trimming cut 2 bases from V and 6 bases from J; bases unmatched to any gene: 9. CDR3 bases: TGCAGTGCTAGATCGACGCTAGCGGGAGCCCCCGGGGAGCTGTTTTTT. Amino acid sequence: CSARSTLAGAPGELFF.

This clonotype was seen many times. The V call is TRBV11-2, the J call TRBJ2-7; D ambiguous. The CDR3 is 15 amino acids. V was shortened by 4 bases and J by 0 bases, with 13 bases between the two germline ends. Germline V gene sequence: CDR1 SGHAT, CDR2 FQNNGV. The CDR3 protein is CASSSTTGSSYEQYF. The CDR3 region has the DNA TGTGCCAGCAGCTCTACGACCGGCAGCTCCTACGAGCAGTACTTC.

This clonotype was seen at least ten times. The chain recombines TRBV7-6 with TRBJ2-1; TRBD2 aligns across 10 bases. From germline, CDR1 is SGHVS and CDR2 FNYEAQ. CDR3 size: 14 residues. V was clipped by 5 bases and J by 7 bases; unmatched bases: 5. CDR3 region: CASSQLAGRNEQFF. CDR3 nucleotides: TGTGCCAGCAGCCAACTAGCGGGGCGGAATGAGCAGTTCTTC. Combining the CDR3 with reference TRBV7-6 and TRBJ2-1 gives the whole variable domain GAGVSQSPRYKVTKRGQDVALRCDPISGHVSLYWYRQALGQGPEFLTYFNYEAQQDKSGLPNDRFSAERPEGSISTLTIQRTEQRDSAMYRCASSQLAGRNEQFFGPGTRLTVL.

This clonotype was counted ten times or more. The V and J genes are TRBV11-2 and TRBJ2-7; no clear D. This CDR3 has 13 amino acids. Trimming removed 0 bases at V and 5 bases at J, with 8 bases between. Germline lookup yields CDR1 SGHAT and CDR2 FQNNGV. Here the CDR3 DNA reads TGTGCCAGCAGCTTAGACCTGGAAAACGAGCAGTACTTC. As protein: CASSLDLENEQYF.

This clonotype turned up a few times. The rearrangement uses TRBV6-2 or TRBV6-3 and TRBJ2-3; 7 bases align to TRBD1. Per the germline V gene, CDR1 is MNHEY and CDR2 is SVGEGT. V lost 5 bases to trimming and J lost 7 bases; unmatched junction nucleotides: 9. There are 14 residues in the CDR3. The CDR3 DNA reads as TGTGCCAGCAGTCCCGGGACAGCCCGAAATACGCAGTATTTT. Its protein product is CASSPGTARNTQYF.

The V and J genes are TRBV6-1 and TRBJ2-1, with D perhaps matching TRBD1 (7 bases). The germline V gene has CDR1 MNHNS and CDR2 SASEGT. CDR3 length: 15 residues. Trimming left V 6 bases short and J 5 bases short, with 17 bases between. CDR3 nucleotide sequence: TGTGCCAGCAGGAGGGAGGACAGGCAGCACAATGAGCAGTTCTTC. Its protein is CASRREDRQHNEQFF.

J is TRBJ1-4 and V is TRBV6-1, with D perhaps TRBD1 (5 bases). V gave up 6 bases and J gave up 7 bases, with 15 bases separating them. There are 14 residues in the CDR3. Germline CDR1 and CDR2: MNHNS and SASEGT. CDR3 DNA: TGTGCCAGCAGCGACGGACACATTCTTGAAAAACTGTTTTTT. It encodes CASSDGHILEKLFF.